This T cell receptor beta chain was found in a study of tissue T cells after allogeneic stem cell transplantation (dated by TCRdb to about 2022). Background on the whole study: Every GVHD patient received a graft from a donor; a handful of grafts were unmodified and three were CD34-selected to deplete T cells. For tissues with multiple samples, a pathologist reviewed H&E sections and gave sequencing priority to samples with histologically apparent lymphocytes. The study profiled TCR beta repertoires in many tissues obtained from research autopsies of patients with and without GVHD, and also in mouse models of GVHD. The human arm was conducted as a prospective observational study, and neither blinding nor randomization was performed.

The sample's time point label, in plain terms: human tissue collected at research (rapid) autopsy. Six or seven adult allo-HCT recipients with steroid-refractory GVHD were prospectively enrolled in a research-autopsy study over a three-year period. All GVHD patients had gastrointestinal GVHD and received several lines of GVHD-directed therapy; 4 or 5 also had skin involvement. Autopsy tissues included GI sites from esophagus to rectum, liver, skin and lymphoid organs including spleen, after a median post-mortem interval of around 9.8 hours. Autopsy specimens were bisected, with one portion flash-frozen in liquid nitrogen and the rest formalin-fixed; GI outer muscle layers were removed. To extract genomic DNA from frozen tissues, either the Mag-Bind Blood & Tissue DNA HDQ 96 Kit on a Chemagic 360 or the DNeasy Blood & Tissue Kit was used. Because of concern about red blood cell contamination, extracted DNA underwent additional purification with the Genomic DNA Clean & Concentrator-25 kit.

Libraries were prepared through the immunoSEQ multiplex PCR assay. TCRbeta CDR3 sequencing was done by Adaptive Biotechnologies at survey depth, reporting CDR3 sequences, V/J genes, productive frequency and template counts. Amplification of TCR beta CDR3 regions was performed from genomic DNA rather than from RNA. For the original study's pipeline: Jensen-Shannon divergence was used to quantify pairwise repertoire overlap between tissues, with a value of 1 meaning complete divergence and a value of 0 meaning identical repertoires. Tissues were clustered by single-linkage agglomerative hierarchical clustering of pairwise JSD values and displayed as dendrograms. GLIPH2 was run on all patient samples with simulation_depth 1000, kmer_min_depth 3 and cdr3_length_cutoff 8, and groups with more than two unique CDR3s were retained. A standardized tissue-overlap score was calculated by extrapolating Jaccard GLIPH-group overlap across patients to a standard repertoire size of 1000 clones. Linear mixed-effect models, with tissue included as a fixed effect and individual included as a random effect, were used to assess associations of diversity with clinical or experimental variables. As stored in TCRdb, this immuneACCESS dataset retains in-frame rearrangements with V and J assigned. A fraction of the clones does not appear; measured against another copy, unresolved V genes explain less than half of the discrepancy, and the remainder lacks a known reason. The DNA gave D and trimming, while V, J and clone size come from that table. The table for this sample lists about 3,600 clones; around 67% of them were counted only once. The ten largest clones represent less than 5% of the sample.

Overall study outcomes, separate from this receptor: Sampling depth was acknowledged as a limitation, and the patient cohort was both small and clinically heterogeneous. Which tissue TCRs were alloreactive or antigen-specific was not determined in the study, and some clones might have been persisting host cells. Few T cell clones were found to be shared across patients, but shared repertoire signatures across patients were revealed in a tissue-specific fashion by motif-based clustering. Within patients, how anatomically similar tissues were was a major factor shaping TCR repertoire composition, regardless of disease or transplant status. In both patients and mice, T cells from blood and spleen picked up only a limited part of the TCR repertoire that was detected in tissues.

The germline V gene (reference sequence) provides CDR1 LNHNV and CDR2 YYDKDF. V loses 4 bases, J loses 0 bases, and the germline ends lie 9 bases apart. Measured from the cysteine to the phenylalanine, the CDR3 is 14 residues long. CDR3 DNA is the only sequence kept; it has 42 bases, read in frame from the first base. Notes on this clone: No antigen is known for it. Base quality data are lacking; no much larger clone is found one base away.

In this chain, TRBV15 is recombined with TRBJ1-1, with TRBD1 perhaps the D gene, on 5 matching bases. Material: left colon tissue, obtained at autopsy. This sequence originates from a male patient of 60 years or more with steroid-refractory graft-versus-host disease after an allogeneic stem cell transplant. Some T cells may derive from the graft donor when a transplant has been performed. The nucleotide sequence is TGTGCCACCAGCATAGACAGCGTGAACACTGAAGCTTTCTTT. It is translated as CATSIDSVNTEAFF.